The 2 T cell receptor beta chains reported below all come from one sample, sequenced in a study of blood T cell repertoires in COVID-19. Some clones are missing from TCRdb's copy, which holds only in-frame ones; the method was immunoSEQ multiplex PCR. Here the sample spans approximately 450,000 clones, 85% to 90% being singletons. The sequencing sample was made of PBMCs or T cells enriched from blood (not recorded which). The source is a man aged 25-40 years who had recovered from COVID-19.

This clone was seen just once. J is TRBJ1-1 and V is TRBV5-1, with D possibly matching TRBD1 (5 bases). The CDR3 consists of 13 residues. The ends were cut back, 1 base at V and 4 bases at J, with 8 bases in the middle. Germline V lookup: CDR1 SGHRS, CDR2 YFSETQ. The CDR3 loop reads CASSLNQGTEAFF. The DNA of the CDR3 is TGCGCCAGCAGCTTGAATCAGGGCACTGAAGCTTTCTTT.

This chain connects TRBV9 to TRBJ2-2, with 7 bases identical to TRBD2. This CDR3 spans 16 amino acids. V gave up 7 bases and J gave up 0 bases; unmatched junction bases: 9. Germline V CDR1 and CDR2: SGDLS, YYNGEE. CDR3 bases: TGTGCCAGCGCTCCATTCGGGGGGACGAACACCGGGGAGCTGTTTTTT. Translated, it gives CASAPFGGTNTGELFF.